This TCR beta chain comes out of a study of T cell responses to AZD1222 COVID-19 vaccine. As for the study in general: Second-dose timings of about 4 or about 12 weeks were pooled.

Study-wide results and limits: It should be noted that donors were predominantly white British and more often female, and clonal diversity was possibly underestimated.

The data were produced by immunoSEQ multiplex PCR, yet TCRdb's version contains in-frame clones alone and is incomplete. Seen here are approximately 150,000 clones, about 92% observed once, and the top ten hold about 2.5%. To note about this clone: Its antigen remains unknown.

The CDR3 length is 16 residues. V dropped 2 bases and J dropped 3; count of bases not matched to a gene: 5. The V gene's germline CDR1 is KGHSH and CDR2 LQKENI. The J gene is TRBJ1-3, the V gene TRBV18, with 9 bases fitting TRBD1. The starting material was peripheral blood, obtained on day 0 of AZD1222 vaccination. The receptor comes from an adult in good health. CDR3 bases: TGTGCCAGCTCACCAAGTCGGGACAGGGTTGGAAACACCATATATTTT. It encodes CASSPSRDRVGNTIYF.